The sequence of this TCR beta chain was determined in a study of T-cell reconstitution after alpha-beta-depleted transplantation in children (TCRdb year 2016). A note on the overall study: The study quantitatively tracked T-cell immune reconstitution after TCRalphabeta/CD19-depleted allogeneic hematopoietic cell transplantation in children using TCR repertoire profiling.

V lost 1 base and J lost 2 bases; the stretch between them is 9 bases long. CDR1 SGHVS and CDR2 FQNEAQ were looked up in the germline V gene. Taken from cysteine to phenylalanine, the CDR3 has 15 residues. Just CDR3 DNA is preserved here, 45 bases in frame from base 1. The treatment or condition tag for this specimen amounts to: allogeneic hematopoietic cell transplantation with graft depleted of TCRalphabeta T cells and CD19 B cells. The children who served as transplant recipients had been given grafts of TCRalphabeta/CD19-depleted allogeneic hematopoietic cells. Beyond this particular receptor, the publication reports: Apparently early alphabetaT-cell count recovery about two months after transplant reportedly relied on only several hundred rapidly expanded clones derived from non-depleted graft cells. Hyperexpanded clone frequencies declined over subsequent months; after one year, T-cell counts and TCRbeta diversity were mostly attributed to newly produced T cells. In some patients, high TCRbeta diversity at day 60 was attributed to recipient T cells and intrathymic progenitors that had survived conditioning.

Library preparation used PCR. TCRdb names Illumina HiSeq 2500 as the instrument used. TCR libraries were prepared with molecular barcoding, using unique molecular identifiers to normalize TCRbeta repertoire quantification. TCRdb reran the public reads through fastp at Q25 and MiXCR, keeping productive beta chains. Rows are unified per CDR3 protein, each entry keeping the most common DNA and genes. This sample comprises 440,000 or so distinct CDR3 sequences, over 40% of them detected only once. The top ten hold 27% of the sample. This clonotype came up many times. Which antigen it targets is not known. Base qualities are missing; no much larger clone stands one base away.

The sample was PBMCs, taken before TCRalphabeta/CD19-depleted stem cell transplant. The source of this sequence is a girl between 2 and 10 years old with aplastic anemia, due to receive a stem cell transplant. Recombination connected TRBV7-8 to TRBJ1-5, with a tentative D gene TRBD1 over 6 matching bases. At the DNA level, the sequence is TGTGCCAGCAGCTTAGTGCAGGGGCGCAATCAGCCCCAGCATTTT. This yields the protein CASSLVQGRNQPQHF. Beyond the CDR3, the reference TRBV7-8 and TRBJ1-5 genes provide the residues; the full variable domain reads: GAGVSQSPRYKVAKRGQDVALRCDPISGHVSLFWYQQALGQGPEFLTYFQNEAQLDKSGLPSDRFFAERPEGSVSTLKIQRTQQEDSAVYLCASSLVQGRNQPQHFGDGTRLSIL.